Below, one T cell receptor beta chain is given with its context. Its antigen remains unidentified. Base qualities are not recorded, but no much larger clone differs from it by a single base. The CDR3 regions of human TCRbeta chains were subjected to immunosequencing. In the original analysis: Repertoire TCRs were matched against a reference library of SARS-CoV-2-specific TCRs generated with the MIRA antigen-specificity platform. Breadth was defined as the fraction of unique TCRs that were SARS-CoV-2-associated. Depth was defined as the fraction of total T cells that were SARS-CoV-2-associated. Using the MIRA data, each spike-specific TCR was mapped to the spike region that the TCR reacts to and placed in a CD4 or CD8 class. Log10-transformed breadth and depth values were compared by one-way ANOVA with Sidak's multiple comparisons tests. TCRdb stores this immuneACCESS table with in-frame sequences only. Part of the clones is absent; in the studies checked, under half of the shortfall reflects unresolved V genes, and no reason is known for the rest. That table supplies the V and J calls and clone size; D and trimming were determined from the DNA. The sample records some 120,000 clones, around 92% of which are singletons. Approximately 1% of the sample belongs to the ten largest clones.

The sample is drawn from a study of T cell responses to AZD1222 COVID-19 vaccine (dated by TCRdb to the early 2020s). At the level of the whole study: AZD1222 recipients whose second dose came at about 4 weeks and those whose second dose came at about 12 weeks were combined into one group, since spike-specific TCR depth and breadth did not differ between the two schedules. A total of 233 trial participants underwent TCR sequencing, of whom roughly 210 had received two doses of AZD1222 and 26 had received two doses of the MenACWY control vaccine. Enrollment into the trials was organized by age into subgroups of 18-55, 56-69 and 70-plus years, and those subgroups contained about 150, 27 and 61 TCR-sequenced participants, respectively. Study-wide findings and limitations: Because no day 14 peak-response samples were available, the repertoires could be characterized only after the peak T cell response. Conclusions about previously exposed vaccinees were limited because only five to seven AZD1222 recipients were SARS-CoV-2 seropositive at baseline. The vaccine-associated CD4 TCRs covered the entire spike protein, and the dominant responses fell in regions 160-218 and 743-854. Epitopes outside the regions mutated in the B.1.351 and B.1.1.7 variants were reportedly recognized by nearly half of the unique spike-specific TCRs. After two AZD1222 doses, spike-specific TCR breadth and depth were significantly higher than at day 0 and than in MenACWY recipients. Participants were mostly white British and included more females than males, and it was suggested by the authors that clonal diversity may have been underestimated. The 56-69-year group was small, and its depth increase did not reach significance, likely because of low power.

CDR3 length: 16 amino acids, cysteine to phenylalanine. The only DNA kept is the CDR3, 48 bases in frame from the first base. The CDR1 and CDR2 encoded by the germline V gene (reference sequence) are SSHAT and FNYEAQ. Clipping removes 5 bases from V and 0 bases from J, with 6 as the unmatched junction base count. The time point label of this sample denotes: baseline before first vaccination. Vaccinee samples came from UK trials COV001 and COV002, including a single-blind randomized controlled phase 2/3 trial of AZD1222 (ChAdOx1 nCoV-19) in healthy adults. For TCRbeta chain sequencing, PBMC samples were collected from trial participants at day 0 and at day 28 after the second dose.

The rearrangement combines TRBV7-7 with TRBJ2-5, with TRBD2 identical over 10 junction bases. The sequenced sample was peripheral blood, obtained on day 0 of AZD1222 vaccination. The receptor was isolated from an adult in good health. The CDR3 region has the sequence CASSPSGSKDQETQYF. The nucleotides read TGTGCCAGCAGCCCTAGCGGGAGTAAGGACCAAGAGACCCAGTACTTC.